These 22 T cell receptor beta chains were sequenced from one sample in a study of shared clonotypes between healthy human individuals. Produced via immunoSEQ multiplex PCR; TCRdb's table is partial and in-frame only. Of roughly 1 million clones in the sample, 75% to 85% are singletons; the top ten hold about 0.52%. The sample consisted of memory CD4+ T cells from PBMCs. Documented subset: CD45RA-negative fraction. These receptors originate from a man aged 18 to 30 in good health. Some clones in this sample may be carry-over from other donors' samples.

The chain links TRBV5-5 to TRBJ2-5; no definite D call. CDR1 is SGHKS, CDR2 YYEKEE, per germline (reference sequence). The length of the CDR3 is 14 residues. V dropped 4 bases and J dropped 5 bases, with 15 bases sitting between them. The CDR3 sequence is CASSEFLGIETQYF. The CDR3 DNA reads as TGTGCCAGCAGCGAGTTTTTAGGGATCGAGACCCAGTACTTC.

CDR3 coding DNA: TGTGCCAGCAGGGGGACAGGGAACAATGAGCAGTTCTTC. It codes for CASRGTGNNEQFF. V is TRBV28 and J is TRBJ2-1; 9 bases align to TRBD1. Germline V gene lookup returns CDR1 MDHEN and CDR2 SYDVKM. Trimming took 6 bases from V and 5 from J; bases not matched to a gene: 2. The CDR3 loop spans 13 amino acids.

The V call is TRBV6-1, the J call TRBJ1-5; 8 bases match TRBD1. V trimming: 10 bases; J trimming: 2 bases; junction bases outside the gene matches: 7. The CDR3 consists of 14 residues. Germline lookup yields CDR1 MNHNS and CDR2 SASEGT. CDR3 DNA: TGTGCCATATCGCCGGGACAGGGCAATCAGCCCCAGCATTTT. Its translation: CAISPGQGNQPQHF.

The V and J genes are TRBV4-3 and TRBJ2-1, with D perhaps TRBD2 (6 bases). The CDR3 loop spans 15 amino acids. CDR1 is LGHNA and CDR2 is YSLEER in the germline V gene. V lost 0 bases and J lost 10, with 16 bases in between. The CDR3 coding sequence is TGCGCCAGCAGCCAAGAATGGGGCGCGGGACGCGAGCAGTTCTTC. It translates to CASSQEWGAGREQFF.

Of note for this clone: Other DNA sequences from this sample encode an identical CDR3 as well. The V and J genes are TRBV5-1 and TRBJ1-2, with D possibly being TRBD1 (5 bases). CDR1 is SGHRS and CDR2 is YFSETQ in the germline V gene. There are 14 residues in the CDR3. V gave up 0 bases and J gave up 4 bases, with 10 bases separating them. CDR3 in amino acids: CASSLGQGAYGYTF. For the CDR3, the DNA is TGCGCCAGCAGCTTGGGGCAGGGTGCCTATGGCTACACCTTC.

This clone occurred a few times. V usage is TRBV28 and J usage is TRBJ1-1; no definite D call. CDR1 is MDHEN, CDR2 SYDVKM, per germline. The CDR3 is 13 amino acids. The V gene lost 6 bases and the J gene lost 5 bases, with 13 bases spanning the gap. In nucleotides, the CDR3 is TGTGCCAGCAGGGGGTCGTGGGGTACTGAAGCTTTCTTT. It specifies CASRGSWGTEAFF.

Remarks on this clone: This likely traces to a read error, being one base from a far larger clone. The V and J genes are TRBV7-2 and TRBJ2-1; 12 positions match TRBD2. The CDR3 totals 15 residues. After removal of 4 bases from V and 6 bases from J, the junction contained 4 bases not matched to a gene. Germline V CDR1 and CDR2: SGHTA, FQGNSA. Here the CDR3 reads CASSSLAGGPNEQFF. DNA for the CDR3: TGTGCCAGCAGCTCCCTAGCGGGAGGGCCCAATGAGCAGTTCTTC.

The count of this clone is one. The chain links TRBV9 to TRBJ1-2; 8 nucleotides align to TRBD1. CDR3 size: 12 residues. With 3 bases clipped from V and 5 bases from J, the junction kept 0 bases outside the gene matches. The germline gives CDR1 SGDLS, CDR2 YYNGEE. The CDR3 is CASSGTGYGYTF. The CDR3 DNA is TGTGCCAGCAGCGGGACAGGGTATGGCTACACCTTC.

The chain combines TRBV11-2 with TRBJ2-1; 7 nucleotides line up with TRBD2. J gave up 3 bases and V 4 bases, and 6 bases lay outside the gene matches. Germline assignment: CDR1 SGHAT and CDR2 FQNNGV. CDR3 length: 15 amino acids. The DNA of the CDR3 is TGTGCCAGCAGCTCAACCGGGACTATCTACAATGAGCAGTTCTTC. Translated, it gives CASSSTGTIYNEQFF.

This chain connects TRBV28 to TRBJ2-5, with D possibly TRBD2 on 5 matching bases. This CDR3 spans 13 amino acids. Per germline, CDR1 MDHEN and CDR2 SYDVKM. V was trimmed by 4 bases and J by 5 bases, leaving 11 bases between them. Here the CDR3 DNA reads TGTGCCAGCAGTTACAGCGGACCGGAGACCCAGTACTTC. Its protein is CASSYSGPETQYF.

This clone was seen a handful of times. This chain uses TRBV18 with TRBJ2-2; 8 bases line up with TRBD1. The germline CDR1 and CDR2 sequences are KGHSH and LQKENI. This CDR3 is 16 amino acids long. J gave up 5 bases and V 3 bases, and 8 bases lay outside the gene matches. CDR3: CASSPYTGQGTGELFF. The CDR3, as DNA: TGTGCCAGCTCACCTTATACTGGACAGGGAACCGGGGAGCTGTTTTTT. Based on the CDR3 plus reference TRBV18 and TRBJ2-2, the full variable domain is NAGVMQNPRHLVRRRGQEARLRCSPMKGHSHVYWYRQLPEEGLKFMVYLQKENIIDESGMPKERFSAEFPKEGPSILRIQQVVRGDSAAYFCASSPYTGQGTGELFFGEGSRLTVL.

The chain combines TRBV4-1 with TRBJ2-1; 9 bases are shared with TRBD2. Germline assignment: CDR1 MGHRA and CDR2 YSYEKL. J lost 4 bases, V lost 4 bases, and 8 bases had no gene match. CDR3 size: 16 residues. CDR3 bases: TGCGCCAGCAGCCCGTCGGGACTAGCAGTTTACAATGAGCAGTTCTTC. It codes for CASSPSGLAVYNEQFF.

The chain combines TRBV21-1 with TRBJ1-4; TRBD1 is the table's D call, not checked against the DNA. TRBV21-1 is a known pseudogene. The CDR3 spans 14 residues. This chain's CDR3 is CASGDRGPNEKLFF. The DNA for the CDR3 is TGTGCCAGCGGGGACAGGGGGCCTAATGAAAAACTGTTTTTT.

CDR3 DNA sequence: TGCAGCGCTGTAGAGGGTGGTGAAAAACTGTTTTTT. Protein product: CSAVEGGEKLFF. The gene calls are TRBV29-1 and TRBJ1-4; no definite D call. The germline V gene encodes CDR1 SQVTM and CDR2 ANQGSEA. V gave up 7 bases and J gave up 7 bases, with 13 bases separating them. This CDR3 has 12 amino acids.

V gene TRBV29-1 combines with J gene TRBJ1-2, with D possibly being TRBD1 (5 bases). CDR1 and CDR2 (germline): SQVTM, ANQGSEA. This CDR3 is 13 amino acids long. The V gene lost 5 bases and the J gene lost 4 bases, with 14 bases spanning the gap. This chain's CDR3 is CSVSRDGFYGYTF. The CDR3 DNA sequence: TGCAGCGTTTCTAGGGACGGATTCTATGGCTACACCTTC.

The V gene is TRBV10-3, the J gene TRBJ1-2; weak D call: TRBD1 (6 bases). CDR1 is ENHRY and CDR2 is SYGVKD in the germline V gene. V gave up 8 bases and J gave up 3 bases, with 10 bases separating them. The CDR3 contains 12 residues. CDR3 bases: TGTGCCATCGCAGGGGATGACTATGGCTACACCTTC. Translating gives CAIAGDDYGYTF.

This clone was seen ten or more times. V gene TRBV28 combines with J gene TRBJ1-1, with D unclear. CDR1 MDHEN and CDR2 SYDVKM come from the germline V gene. Trimming stripped 4 bases from V and 11 bases from J, with 20 bases between. The CDR3 covers 14 residues. In DNA, the CDR3 is TGTGCCAGCAGTTCCGAGGCGCAAACGCCCCGTGCTTTCTTT. Its translation: CASSSEAQTPRAFF. The variable domain in full, completed from reference TRBV28 and TRBJ1-1, reads DVKVTQSSRYLVKRTGEKVFLECVQDMDHENMFWYRQDPGLGLRLIYFSYDVKMKEKGDIPEGYSVSREKKERFSLILESASTNQTSMYLCASSSEAQTPRAFFGQGTRLTVV.

A few counts support this clone. This chain joins TRBV5-6 and TRBJ1-1; D is undetermined. Trimming left V 6 bases short and J 7 bases short, with 7 bases between. This CDR3 is built from 10 residues. Germline CDR1 is SGHDT and CDR2 is YYEEEE. The CDR3 here is CASMRGEAFF. CDR3 DNA: TGTGCCAGCATGAGAGGTGAAGCTTTCTTT.

The chain joins TRBV7-9 to TRBJ2-3; D may match TRBD1 or TRBD2 (5 bases each). The CDR3 has 14 amino acids. The germline CDR1 and CDR2 sequences are SEHNR and FQNEAQ (reference sequence). V was shortened by 6 bases and J by 4 bases, with 14 bases between the two germline ends. CDR3 loop: CASRSERGADTQYF. CDR3 DNA sequence: TGTGCCAGCAGGTCCGAAAGAGGGGCAGATACGCAGTATTTT.

V gene TRBV15 combines with J gene TRBJ2-3; 9 bases fit TRBD2. Losses at the gene ends were 0 bases for V and 3 bases for J; bases not matched to a gene: 10. This CDR3 spans 18 amino acids. The germline CDR1 and CDR2 sequences are LNHNV and YYDKDF (reference sequence). The CDR3 coding sequence is TGTGCCACCAGCAGAGACTACATTAGCGGGAGTCCGACAGATACGCAGTATTTT. Translated, it gives CATSRDYISGSPTDTQYF.

V is TRBV18 and J is TRBJ2-2; D not resolved. CDR1 KGHSH and CDR2 LQKENI come from the germline V gene. Trimming left V 5 bases short and J 0 bases short, with 16 bases between. The CDR3 loop spans 17 amino acids. The CDR3 DNA sequence: TGTGCCAGCTCAATGCTAAGCGAGCAGGCGAACACCGGGGAGCTGTTTTTT. The encoded protein is CASSMLSEQANTGELFF.

This clone was recorded only once. J is TRBJ1-5 and V is TRBV9; D gene ambiguous. CDR1 and CDR2 (germline): SGDLS, YYNGEE. The V and J ends lost 0 bases and 5 bases respectively, with 12 bases between them. The CDR3 is 15 residues long. CDR3 in amino acids: CASSVDGLPDQPQHF. In DNA, the CDR3 is TGTGCCAGCAGCGTAGATGGGCTACCCGATCAGCCCCAGCATTTT.